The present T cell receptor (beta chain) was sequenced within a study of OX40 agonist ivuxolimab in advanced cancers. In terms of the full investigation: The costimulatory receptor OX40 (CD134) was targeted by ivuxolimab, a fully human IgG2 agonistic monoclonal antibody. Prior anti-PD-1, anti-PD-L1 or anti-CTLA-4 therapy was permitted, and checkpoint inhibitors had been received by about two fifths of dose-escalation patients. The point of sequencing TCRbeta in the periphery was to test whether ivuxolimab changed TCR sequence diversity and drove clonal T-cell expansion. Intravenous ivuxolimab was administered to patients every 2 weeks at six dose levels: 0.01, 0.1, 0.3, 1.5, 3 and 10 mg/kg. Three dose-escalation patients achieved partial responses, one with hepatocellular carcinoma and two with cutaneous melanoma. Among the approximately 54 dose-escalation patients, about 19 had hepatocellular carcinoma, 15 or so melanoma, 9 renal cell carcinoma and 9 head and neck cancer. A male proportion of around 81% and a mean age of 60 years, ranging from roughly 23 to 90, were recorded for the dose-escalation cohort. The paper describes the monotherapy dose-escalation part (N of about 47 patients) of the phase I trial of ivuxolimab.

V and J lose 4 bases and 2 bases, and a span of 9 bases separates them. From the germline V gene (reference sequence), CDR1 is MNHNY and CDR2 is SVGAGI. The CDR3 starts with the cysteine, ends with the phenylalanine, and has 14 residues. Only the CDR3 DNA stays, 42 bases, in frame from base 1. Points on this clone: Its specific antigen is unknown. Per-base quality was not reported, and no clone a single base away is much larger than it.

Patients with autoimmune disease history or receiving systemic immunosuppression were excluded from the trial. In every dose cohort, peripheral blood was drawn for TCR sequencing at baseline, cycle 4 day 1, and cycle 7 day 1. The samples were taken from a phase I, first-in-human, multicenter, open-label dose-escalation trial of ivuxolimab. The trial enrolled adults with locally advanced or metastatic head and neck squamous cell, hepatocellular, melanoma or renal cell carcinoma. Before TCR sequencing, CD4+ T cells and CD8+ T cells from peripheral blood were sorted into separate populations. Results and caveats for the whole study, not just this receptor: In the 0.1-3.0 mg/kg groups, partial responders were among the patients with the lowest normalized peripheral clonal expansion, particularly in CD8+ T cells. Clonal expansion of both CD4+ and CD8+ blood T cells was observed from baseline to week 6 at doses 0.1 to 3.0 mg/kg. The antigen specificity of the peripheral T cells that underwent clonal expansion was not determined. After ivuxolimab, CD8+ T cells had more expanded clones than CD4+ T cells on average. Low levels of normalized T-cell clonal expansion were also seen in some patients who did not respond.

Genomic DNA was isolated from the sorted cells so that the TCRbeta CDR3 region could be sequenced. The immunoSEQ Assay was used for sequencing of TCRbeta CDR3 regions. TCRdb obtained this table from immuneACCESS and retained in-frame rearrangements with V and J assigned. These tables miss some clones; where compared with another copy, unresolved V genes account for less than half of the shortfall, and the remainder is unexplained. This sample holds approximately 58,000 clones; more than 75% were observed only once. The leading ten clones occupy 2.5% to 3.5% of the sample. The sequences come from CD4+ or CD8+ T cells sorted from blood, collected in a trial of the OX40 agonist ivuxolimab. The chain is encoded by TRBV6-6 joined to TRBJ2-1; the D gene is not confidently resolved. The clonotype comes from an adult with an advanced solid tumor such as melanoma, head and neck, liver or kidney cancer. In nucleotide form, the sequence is TGTGCCAGCAGTTTATCCCCTGCCTACAATGAGCAGTTCTTC. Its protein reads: CASSLSPAYNEQFF.